Listed below are T cell receptor beta chains from one sample, sequenced in a study of CD8+ T cells in alopecia areata. The repertoire was sequenced with immunoSEQ multiplex PCR; TCRdb's copy has only in-frame clones and lacks some. This table holds 90,000 to 130,000 clones, under 60% found once. The sequencing used CD8+ T cells sorted from blood, collected at week 24, from a patient treated with tofacitinib. These receptors came from a human donor with alopecia areata. The CDR3 runs from the conserved cysteine through the conserved F or W. The order of the fields is D gene, J gene, clone size, V gene, CDR3 protein, CDR3 DNA. The D gene is left open where the match is weak. Some rows have no size entry. The others give once, few or many, or a class for an expanded clone.

d_gene: TRBD1; j_gene: TRBJ2-6; abundance: NA; v_gene: TRBV19; CDR3aa: CASSIRTGHSGANVLTF; CDR3nt: TGTGCCAGTAGTATCCGGACAGGACACTCTGGGGCCAACGTCCTGACTTTC
d_gene: NA; j_gene: TRBJ1-1; abundance: NA; v_gene: TRBV5-1; CDR3aa: CASSLEGMLGRNTEAFF; CDR3nt: TGCGCCAGCAGCTTGGAGGGGATGTTGGGGAGGAACACTGAAGCTTTCTTT
d_gene: TRBD2; j_gene: TRBJ2-7; abundance: few; v_gene: TRBV18; CDR3aa: CASSPPGGGRAAYEQYF; CDR3nt: TGTGCCAGCTCACCACCGGGCGGGGGGCGTGCCGCCTACGAGCAGTACTTC
d_gene: NA; j_gene: TRBJ2-7; abundance: NA; v_gene: TRBV25-1; CDR3aa: CASSEYGGEQYF; CDR3nt: TGTGCCAGCAGTGAATATGGGGGGGAGCAGTACTTC
d_gene: NA; j_gene: TRBJ2-3; abundance: few; v_gene: TRBV7-2; CDR3aa: CATREGTDTQYF; CDR3nt: TGTGCCACAAGAGAGGGCACAGATACGCAGTATTTT
d_gene: NA; j_gene: TRBJ1-6; abundance: NA; v_gene: TRBV12-5; CDR3aa: CASGSTYSPLHF; CDR3nt: TGTGCTAGTGGTTCGACGTATTCACCCCTCCACTTT
d_gene: TRBD2; j_gene: TRBJ2-7; abundance: NA; v_gene: TRBV4-1; CDR3aa: CASSQDPPSGGPSYEQYF; CDR3nt: TGCGCCAGCAGCCAAGATCCGCCTAGCGGGGGACCTTCCTACGAGCAGTACTTC
d_gene: NA; j_gene: TRBJ2-3; abundance: NA; v_gene: TRBV19; CDR3aa: CASRYRDDLTSTDTQYF; CDR3nt: TGTGCCAGCAGGTACAGGGACGACCTTACTAGCACAGATACGCAGTATTTT
d_gene: NA; j_gene: TRBJ2-7; abundance: few; v_gene: TRBV7-6; CDR3aa: CASSLGEGEQYF; CDR3nt: TGTGCCAGCAGCTTAGGAGAAGGCGAGCAGTACTTC
d_gene: TRBD1; j_gene: TRBJ2-3; abundance: NA; v_gene: TRBV4-1; CDR3aa: CASSPGQGTDTQYF; CDR3nt: TGCGCCAGCAGTCCCGGACAGGGGACAGATACGCAGTATTTT
d_gene: TRBD2; j_gene: TRBJ2-1; abundance: few; v_gene: TRBV15; CDR3aa: CATSRVAGGHNEQFF; CDR3nt: TGTGCCACCAGCAGAGTGGCGGGGGGGCACAATGAGCAGTTCTTC
d_gene: NA; j_gene: TRBJ2-1; abundance: few; v_gene: TRBV7-9; CDR3aa: CASSLLTDNEQFF; CDR3nt: TGTGCCAGCAGCTTACTGACTGACAATGAGCAGTTCTTC
d_gene: NA; j_gene: TRBJ2-2; abundance: NA; v_gene: TRBV19; CDR3aa: CASSIRTNTGELFF; CDR3nt: TGTGCCAGTAGTATCCGCACGAACACCGGGGAGCTGTTTTTT
d_gene: TRBD1; j_gene: TRBJ2-7; abundance: NA; v_gene: TRBV5-6; CDR3aa: CASSVQGLSYEQYF; CDR3nt: TGTGCCAGCAGCGTACAGGGGCTCTCCTACGAGCAGTACTTC
d_gene: TRBD2; j_gene: TRBJ2-1; abundance: NA; v_gene: TRBV14; CDR3aa: CATANPLAGTYNEQFF; CDR3nt: TGTGCCACCGCCAACCCTCTAGCGGGGACCTACAATGAGCAGTTCTTC
d_gene: NA; j_gene: TRBJ1-1; abundance: NA; v_gene: TRBV7-2; CDR3aa: CASSSYVGDMNTEAFF; CDR3nt: TGTGCCAGCAGCTCCTATGTGGGGGACATGAACACTGAAGCTTTCTTT
d_gene: NA; j_gene: TRBJ2-7; abundance: NA; v_gene: TRBV5-5; CDR3aa: CASSLGVYEQYF; CDR3nt: TGTGCCAGCAGCTTAGGGGTCTACGAGCAGTACTTC
d_gene: NA; j_gene: TRBJ1-1; abundance: NA; v_gene: TRBV27; CDR3aa: CASSLSLGADTEAFF; CDR3nt: TGTGCCAGCAGTTTAAGCCTGGGGGCTGACACTGAAGCTTTCTTT
d_gene: NA; j_gene: TRBJ2-4; abundance: few; v_gene: TRBV4-2; CDR3aa: CASSQDQEAKNIQYF; CDR3nt: TGTGCCAGCAGCCAAGATCAGGAAGCCAAAAACATTCAGTACTTC
d_gene: TRBD1; j_gene: TRBJ1-1; abundance: few; v_gene: TRBV29-1; CDR3aa: CSVDRGTEAFF; CDR3nt: TGCAGCGTGGACAGGGGCACTGAAGCTTTCTTT
d_gene: TRBD1; j_gene: TRBJ2-7; abundance: NA; v_gene: TRBV27; CDR3aa: CASSRDSSYEQYF; CDR3nt: TGTGCCAGCAGTCGGGACAGCTCCTACGAGCAGTACTTC
d_gene: TRBD2; j_gene: TRBJ2-1; abundance: NA; v_gene: TRBV30; CDR3aa: CAWSGIAGPSYNEQFF; CDR3nt: TGTGCCTGGAGTGGGATAGCGGGGCCCTCCTACAATGAGCAGTTCTTC
d_gene: NA; j_gene: TRBJ2-7; abundance: few; v_gene: TRBV29-1; CDR3aa: CSVEDRGYEQYF; CDR3nt: TGCAGCGTTGAAGATCGGGGCTACGAGCAGTACTTC
d_gene: NA; j_gene: TRBJ2-5; abundance: NA; v_gene: TRBV6-1; CDR3aa: CASSESAGPYQETQYF; CDR3nt: TGTGCCAGCAGTGAATCAGCAGGGCCGTACCAAGAGACCCAGTACTTC
d_gene: NA; j_gene: TRBJ1-4; abundance: NA; v_gene: TRBV30; CDR3aa: CAWTPQRPYNEKLFF; CDR3nt: TGTGCCTGGACTCCCCAACGGCCGTATAATGAAAAACTGTTTTTT
d_gene: NA; j_gene: TRBJ1-2; abundance: NA; v_gene: TRBV9; CDR3aa: CASSVVAGVGGYTF; CDR3nt: TGTGCCAGCAGCGTAGTAGCAGGGGTAGGGGGCTACACCTTC
d_gene: NA; j_gene: TRBJ2-3; abundance: NA; v_gene: TRBV27; CDR3aa: CASSPPSRGDTQYF; CDR3nt: TGTGCCAGCAGTCCCCCCAGCAGGGGTGATACGCAGTATTTT
d_gene: TRBD1; j_gene: TRBJ1-2; abundance: NA; v_gene: TRBV5-6; CDR3aa: CASSTGQGSHGYTF; CDR3nt: TGTGCCAGCAGCACGGGACAGGGTTCGCATGGCTACACCTTC
d_gene: NA; j_gene: TRBJ1-4; abundance: NA; v_gene: TRBV30; CDR3aa: CAWSHTAEKLFF; CDR3nt: TGTGCCTGGAGTCACACGGCCGAAAAACTGTTTTTT
d_gene: NA; j_gene: TRBJ1-2; abundance: NA; v_gene: TRBV5-1; CDR3aa: CASSSGQGRMYGYTF; CDR3nt: TGCGCCAGCAGCTCCGGACAAGGAAGGATGTATGGCTACACCTTC
d_gene: NA; j_gene: TRBJ2-5; abundance: few; v_gene: TRBV9; CDR3aa: CASSATGARQETQYF; CDR3nt: TGTGCCAGCAGCGCCACGGGGGCGCGTCAAGAGACCCAGTACTTC
d_gene: TRBD1; j_gene: TRBJ1-3; abundance: once; v_gene: TRBV6-5; CDR3aa: CASRSPTGTGNTIYF; CDR3nt: TGTGCCAGCAGATCCCCGACAGGGACGGGAAACACCATATATTTT
d_gene: NA; j_gene: TRBJ2-3; abundance: NA; v_gene: TRBV6-6; CDR3aa: CASSYSSQLSTDTQYF; CDR3nt: TGTGCCAGCAGTTACTCGTCTCAACTCAGCACAGATACGCAGTATTTT
d_gene: TRBD1; j_gene: TRBJ1-6; abundance: NA; v_gene: TRBV7-9; CDR3aa: CASSLQGGRTYNSPLHF; CDR3nt: TGTGCCAGCAGCTTACAGGGGGGACGAACCTATAATTCACCCCTCCACTTT
d_gene: NA; j_gene: TRBJ1-3; abundance: NA; v_gene: TRBV13; CDR3aa: CASSLGLSRTGNTIYF; CDR3nt: TGTGCCAGCAGCTTAGGCCTAAGCAGAACTGGAAACACCATATATTTT
d_gene: NA; j_gene: TRBJ2-7; abundance: few; v_gene: TRBV7-9; CDR3aa: CATDRDDSYEQYF; CDR3nt: TGTGCCACCGACCGGGACGACTCCTACGAGCAGTACTTC
d_gene: NA; j_gene: TRBJ2-7; abundance: few; v_gene: TRBV6-5; CDR3aa: CASSPFQGNVDEQYF; CDR3nt: TGTGCCAGCAGTCCATTCCAGGGTAATGTGGACGAGCAGTACTTC